These 10 T cell receptor beta chains were sequenced from one sample in a study of blood T cell repertoires in COVID-19. Generated by immunoSEQ multiplex PCR, the TCRdb table keeps only in-frame clones and is missing some. The sample comprises under 250,000 clones, around 81% of which are singletons, and about 2% rests with the top ten. Specimen: peripheral blood. All receptors derive from a man aged 30 to 45 who had recovered from COVID-19.

The V call is TRBV7-3, the J call TRBJ2-2, with 7 bases lining up with TRBD2. V shed 5 bases, J shed 0 bases, and the junction held 9 bases outside the gene matches. Germline assignment: CDR1 SGHTA and CDR2 FQGTGA. CDR3 length: 17 amino acids. DNA for the CDR3: TGTGCCAGCAGCCCAAGTGAGGCGGGGGCGAACACCGGGGAGCTGTTTTTT. Translated: CASSPSEAGANTGELFF.

This clone appeared once. The genes are TRBV5-1 and TRBJ2-1, with 8 bases fitting TRBD2. There are 15 residues in the CDR3. Germline V gene data show CDR1 as SGHRS and CDR2 as YFSETQ. Germline trimming cut 4 bases from V and 2 bases from J; bases unmatched to any gene: 5. CDR3 sequence: CASSAAGGTYNEQFF. The CDR3 DNA sequence: TGCGCCAGCAGCGCCGCGGGGGGAACCTACAATGAGCAGTTCTTC.

This chain connects TRBV27 to TRBJ2-1; 7 nucleotides agree with TRBD1. The junction had 3 bases not matched to a gene; V was cut back by 4 bases and J by 0 bases. CDR1 and CDR2 (germline): MNHEY, SMNVEV (reference sequence). This CDR3 spans 15 amino acids. CDR3 sequence reads: CASSSGTASYNEQFF. The CDR3 DNA reads TGTGCCAGCAGTTCCGGGACAGCCTCCTACAATGAGCAGTTCTTC.

The chain combines TRBV5-1 with TRBJ1-3; D not certain. The ends were cut back, 0 bases at V and 4 bases at J, with 14 bases in the middle. This CDR3 region has 16 residues. Germline lookup yields CDR1 SGHRS and CDR2 YFSETQ. The CDR3 sequence is CASSLAMGPAGNTIYF. The CDR3 nucleotides read TGCGCCAGCAGCTTGGCCATGGGCCCGGCCGGAAACACCATATATTTT.

The chain has TRBV18 and TRBJ1-6; the D gene is possibly TRBD1 (5 bases). Trimming stripped 2 bases from V and 3 bases from J, with 8 bases between. The length of the CDR3 is 15 residues. The germline gives CDR1 KGHSH, CDR2 LQKENI. This chain's CDR3 is CASSPTGDYNSPLHF. Here the CDR3 DNA reads TGTGCCAGCTCACCAACAGGAGACTATAATTCACCCCTCCACTTT. The full variable domain, its missing parts supplied by reference TRBV18 and TRBJ1-6, is NAGVMQNPRHLVRRRGQEARLRCSPMKGHSHVYWYRQLPEEGLKFMVYLQKENIIDESGMPKERFSAEFPKEGPSILRIQQVVRGDSAAYFCASSPTGDYNSPLHFGNGTRLTVT.

The chain couples TRBV4-1 to TRBJ2-2; 12 nucleotides agree with TRBD1. There are 14 residues in the CDR3. V trimming: 8 bases; J trimming: 6 bases; junction bases outside the gene matches: 4. CDR1 is MGHRA and CDR2 is YSYEKL in the germline V gene. CDR3 sequence reads: CASRRDRGPGELFF. Here the CDR3 DNA reads TGCGCCAGCCGACGGGACAGGGGGCCCGGGGAGCTGTTTTTT.

The V and J genes are TRBV6-1 and TRBJ1-5; D is unresolved. CDR3 length: 17 amino acids. V was shortened by 1 base and J by 0 bases, with 13 bases between the two germline ends. Looked up from germline, CDR1 is MNHNS and CDR2 is SASEGT. The CDR3 spells CASSEGLGSYSNQPQHF. For the CDR3, the DNA is TGTGCCAGCAGTGAAGGTCTGGGGAGTTATAGCAATCAGCCCCAGCATTTT.

The chain has TRBV25-1 and TRBJ1-1, with 7 positions matching TRBD1. CDR3 length: 15 amino acids. Per germline, CDR1 MGHDK and CDR2 SYGVNS. The trim removed 1 base at V and 3 bases at J, leaving 5 bases unmatched. In nucleotides, the CDR3 is TGTGCCAGCAGTGAATTTAAACAGGGGTACACTGAAGCTTTCTTT. Amino acids: CASSEFKQGYTEAFF.

The J gene is TRBJ1-5, the V gene TRBV19, with 8 nucleotides matching TRBD1. V gave up 2 bases and J gave up 2 bases; unmatched junction bases: 5. The CDR3 is 16 residues long. Germline assignment: CDR1 LNHDA and CDR2 SQIVND (reference sequence). Written as DNA, the CDR3 is TGTGCCAGTAGTATAAGCGTGACAGGGGGCAATCAGCCCCAGCATTTT. Its translation: CASSISVTGGNQPQHF.

This clone was picked up one time. The chain employs TRBV19 and TRBJ1-5; 9 bases align to TRBD1. The CDR3 extends over 16 amino acids. The V gene end was trimmed by 4 bases and the J gene end by 5 bases; junction bases not matched to a gene: 9. The V gene's germline CDR1 is LNHDA and CDR2 SQIVND (reference sequence). As DNA, the CDR3 is TGTGCCAGTAGTAGCCAAGGACAGGGGCTATATCAGCCCCAGCATTTT. Protein product: CASSSQGQGLYQPQHF.